Sequencing of this T cell receptor beta chain was carried out in a study of shared clonotypes between healthy human individuals. Study-wide points: Expectations were that clonotype sharing among donors would be affected by sequencing depth. Sorted-subset sequencing, rarefaction showed, was incomplete despite large depth.

The data were produced by immunoSEQ multiplex PCR, yet TCRdb's version contains in-frame clones alone and is incomplete. The sample comprises approximately 530,000 clones, 90% to 97% of which are singletons, and around 0.067% rests with the top ten. Those who donated, Caucasian adults without exception, all lived in Nashville, Tennessee. With respect to this clone: No antigen is known for it.

Germline V gene data show CDR1 as MDHEN and CDR2 as SYDVKM. Trimming at V came to 3 bases and at J to 6 bases, leaving 7 bases not matched to a gene. CDR3 size: 14 residues. The TCR comes from a woman between 25 and 40 years old in good health. V and J are TRBV28 and TRBJ1-1, with 7 nucleotides matching TRBD1. Sequenced material: naive CD4+ T cells sorted from blood. The subset: CD45RA+ positively selected. The CDR3 protein is CASSFDRVRAEAFF. CDR3 DNA: TGTGCCAGCAGTTTTGACAGGGTACGCGCTGAAGCTTTCTTT.